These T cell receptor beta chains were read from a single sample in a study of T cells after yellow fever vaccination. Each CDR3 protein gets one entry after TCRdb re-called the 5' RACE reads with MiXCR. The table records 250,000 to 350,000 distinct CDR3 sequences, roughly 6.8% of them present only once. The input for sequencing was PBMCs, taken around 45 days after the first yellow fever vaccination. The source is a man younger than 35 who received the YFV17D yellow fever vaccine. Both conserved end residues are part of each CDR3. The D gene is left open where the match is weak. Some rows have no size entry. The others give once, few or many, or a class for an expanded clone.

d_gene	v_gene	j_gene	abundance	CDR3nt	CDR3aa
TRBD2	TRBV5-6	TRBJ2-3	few	TGTGCCACCGAAAGACTAGCGGTTAGCACAGATACGCAGTATTTT	CATERLAVSTDTQYF
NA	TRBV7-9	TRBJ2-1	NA	TGTGCCAGCACCCGCAAGTCTAGGTCCAATGAGCAGTTCTTC	CASTRKSRSNEQFF
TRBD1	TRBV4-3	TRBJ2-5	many	TGCGCCAGCAGCCTCGGACAGGTACAAGAGACCCAGTACTTC	CASSLGQVQETQYF
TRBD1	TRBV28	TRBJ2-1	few	TGTGCCATACAGGGGGCCCCGAGCTCCTACAATGAGCAGTTCTTC	CAIQGAPSSYNEQFF
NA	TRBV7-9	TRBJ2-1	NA	TGTGCCAGCAGCTTAGCCGGGCCCGAGCAGTTCTTC	CASSLAGPEQFF
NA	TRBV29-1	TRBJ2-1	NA	TGCAGCGTTGTTGGGGTTTCCTACAATGAGCAGTTCTTC	CSVVGVSYNEQFF
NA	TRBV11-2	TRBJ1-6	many	TGTGCCAGCAGCTTAGGGTTGGATTCACCCCTCCACTTT	CASSLGLDSPLHF
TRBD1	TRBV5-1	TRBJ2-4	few	TGCGCCAGCGCTGATACCCAGACAGGGGCGGACATTCAGTACTTC	CASADTQTGADIQYF
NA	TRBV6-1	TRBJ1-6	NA	TGTGCCAGCAGTGAACCGAGGGGCAGGCGCAATTCACCCCTCCACTTT	CASSEPRGRRNSPLHF
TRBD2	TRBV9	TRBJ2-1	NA	TGTGCCAGCAGCTCGTTTAACGGGGGGGCCGGCGAGCAGTTCTTC	CASSSFNGGAGEQFF
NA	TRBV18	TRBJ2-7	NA	TGTGCCAGCTCACGTCGAGAGGGGAACGACGAGCAGTACTTC	CASSRREGNDEQYF
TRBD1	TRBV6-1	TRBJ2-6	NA	TGTGCCAGCAGCAAAGACAGGGCTGGGGCCAACGTCCTGACTTTC	CASSKDRAGANVLTF
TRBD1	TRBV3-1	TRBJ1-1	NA	TGTGCCAGCAGCCAAGATATAGGGGGCCATAACACTGAAGCTTTCTTT	CASSQDIGGHNTEAFF
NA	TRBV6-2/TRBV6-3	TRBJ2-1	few	TGTGCCAGCAGCCCACGGGTCTCAGGGGGGGAAAGCGAGCAGTTCTTC	CASSPRVSGGESEQFF
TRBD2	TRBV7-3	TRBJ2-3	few	TGTGCCAGCAGCTTAAGGCCGAGGACCAGCGGGGGGGCCCCGGGCACAGATACGCAGTATTTT	CASSLRPRTSGGAPGTDTQYF
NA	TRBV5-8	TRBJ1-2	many	TGTGCCAGCGAACCCCGGACGGCCAACTATGGCTACACCTTC	CASEPRTANYGYTF
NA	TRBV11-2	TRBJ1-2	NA	TGTGCCAGCAGCTTAGAAGCGGGTGGCTACACCTTC	CASSLEAGGYTF
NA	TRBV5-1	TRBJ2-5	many	TGCGCCAGCAGCCTAGTGGGTGGAGAGACCCAGTACTTC	CASSLVGGETQYF
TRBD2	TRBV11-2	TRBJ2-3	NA	TGTGCCAGCAGCCCAGCTAGCGGGGGGGGAGATACGCAGTATTTT	CASSPASGGGDTQYF
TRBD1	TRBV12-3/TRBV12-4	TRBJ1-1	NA	TGTGCCAGCGAACGGGACAGCATGAACACTGAAGCTTTCTTT	CASERDSMNTEAFF
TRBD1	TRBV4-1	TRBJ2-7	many	TGCGCCAGCAGCCAAGATGACAGGGATCGTTACGAGCAGTACTTC	CASSQDDRDRYEQYF
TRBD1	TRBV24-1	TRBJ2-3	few	TGTGCCACCAGTGCCACAGGGGGCGCGGGAGATACGCAGTATTTT	CATSATGGAGDTQYF
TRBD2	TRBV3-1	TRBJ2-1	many	TGTGCCAGCAGCCAAGATCCCCCTACTAGCGGGGGGGCCCATGAGCAGTTCTTC	CASSQDPPTSGGAHEQFF